Below are 8 T cell receptor beta chains sequenced from a single sample in a study of shared clonotypes between healthy human individuals. Naive-designated CD8 cells lacked CD45RO, were positively enriched for CCR7, and omitted terminally differentiated effector memory CD45RA+ cells. This table comes from immunoSEQ multiplex PCR, and its TCRdb copy is limited to in-frame clones, with some not included. Of hundreds of thousands of clones detected, about 95% appear once; the ten largest clones hold approximately 0.12%. Specimen: naive CD8+ T cells sorted from blood. These receptors all come from a woman aged 30 to 39 in good health.

The chain's CDR3 is CASSFTGGQGYTF. The CDR3 region has the DNA TGTGCCAGCAGTTTCACAGGGGGCCAAGGCTACACCTTC. This sequence joins TRBV27 and TRBJ1-2; 9 bases are a match to TRBD1. The CDR3 consists of 13 residues. Germline V gene lookup returns CDR1 MNHEY and CDR2 SMNVEV (reference sequence). V trimming: 3 bases; J trimming: 8 bases; junction bases outside the gene matches: 4.

This chain links TRBV18 with TRBJ2-2; 13 bases agree with TRBD2. Germline lookup yields CDR1 KGHSH and CDR2 LQKENI. This CDR3 has 19 residues. Losses at the gene ends were 3 bases for V and 1 base for J; bases not matched to a gene: 8. In nucleotides, the CDR3 is TGTGCCAGCTCACCCGGGACTAGCGGGATCAGATGGAACACCGGGGAGCTGTTTTTT. This encodes CASSPGTSGIRWNTGELFF.

V is TRBV5-8 and J is TRBJ2-7; D not resolved. The CDR3 contains 8 residues. Germline V CDR1 and CDR2: SGHTS, YDEGEE. The CDR3 sequence is CGTYEQYF. The CDR3 coding sequence is TGTGGCACCTACGAGCAGTACTTC.

The chain has TRBV28 and TRBJ2-5; TRBD1 matches at 9 bases. The CDR3 runs 16 residues. The trim removed 2 bases at V and 4 bases at J, leaving 8 bases unmatched. Looked up from germline, CDR1 is MDHEN and CDR2 is SYDVKM. The CDR3 coding sequence is TGTGCCAGCAGTTTAGAGTCGACAGGGGGGTCAGAGACCCAGTACTTC. Protein product: CASSLESTGGSETQYF. The full variable domain, in which reference TRBV28 and TRBJ2-5 provide the parts outside the CDR3, is DVKVTQSSRYLVKRTGEKVFLECVQDMDHENMFWYRQDPGLGLRLIYFSYDVKMKEKGDIPEGYSVSREKKERFSLILESASTNQTSMYLCASSLESTGGSETQYFGPGTRLLVL.

The chain combines TRBV27 with TRBJ2-3, with TRBD1 matching 7 bases. The junction had 3 bases not matched to a gene; V was cut back by 3 bases and J by 0 bases. The germline V gene has CDR1 MNHEY and CDR2 SMNVEV (reference sequence). The CDR3 sequence is 15 residues long. The CDR3 nucleotides are TGTGCCAGCAGTTTCGGACAGGATAGCACAGATACGCAGTATTTT. Amino acids: CASSFGQDSTDTQYF.

This rearrangement joins TRBV4-2 to TRBJ2-4; no firm D call. This CDR3 comprises 15 residues. V gave up 0 bases and J gave up 0 bases, with 6 bases separating them. Germline V CDR1 and CDR2: LGHNA, YNFKEQ. The CDR3 DNA is TGTGCCAGCAGCCAAGATAGTTTAGCCAAAAACATTCAGTACTTC. Its protein is CASSQDSLAKNIQYF.

The chain uses TRBV2 and TRBJ2-1; the match to TRBD2 covers 13 bases. From germline, CDR1 is SNHLY and CDR2 FYNNEI. J lost 9 bases, V lost 6 bases, and 14 bases had no gene match. The CDR3 contains 17 residues. The CDR3 nucleotides are TGTGCCAGCAGAGTTGACCCTGGGACTAGCGGGACAAGTGAGCAGTTCTTC. Translation gives CASRVDPGTSGTSEQFF.

This clone was counted once. This chain uses TRBV11-2 with TRBJ1-1, with TRBD1 matching 9 bases. CDR1 and CDR2 from the germline V gene are SGHAT and FQNNGV. The CDR3 has 15 residues. Trimming at V came to 3 bases and at J to 3 bases, leaving 5 bases not matched to a gene. The CDR3 DNA reads as TGTGCCAGCAGCTTCATACAGGGGGCGGACACTGAAGCTTTCTTT. It encodes CASSFIQGADTEAFF.